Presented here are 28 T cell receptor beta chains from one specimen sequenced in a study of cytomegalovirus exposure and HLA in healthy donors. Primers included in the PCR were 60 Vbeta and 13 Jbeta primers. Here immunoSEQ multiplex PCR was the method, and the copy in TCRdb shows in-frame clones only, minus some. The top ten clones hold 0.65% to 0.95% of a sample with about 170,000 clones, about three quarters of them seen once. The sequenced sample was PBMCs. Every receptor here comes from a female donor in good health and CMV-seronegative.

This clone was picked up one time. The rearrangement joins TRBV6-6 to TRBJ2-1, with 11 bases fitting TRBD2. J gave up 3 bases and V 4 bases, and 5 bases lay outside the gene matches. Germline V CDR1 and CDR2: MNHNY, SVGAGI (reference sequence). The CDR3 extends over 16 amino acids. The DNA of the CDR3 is TGTGCCAGCAGTTCCGCCGGACTAGCGGGCTACAATGAGCAGTTCTTC. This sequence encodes CASSSAGLAGYNEQFF.

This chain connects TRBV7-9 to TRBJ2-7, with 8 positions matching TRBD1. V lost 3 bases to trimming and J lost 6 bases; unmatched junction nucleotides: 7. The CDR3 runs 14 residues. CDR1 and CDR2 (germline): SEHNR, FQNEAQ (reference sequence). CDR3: CASSFGQGSREQYF. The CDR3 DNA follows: TGTGCCAGCAGCTTCGGACAGGGAAGTCGCGAGCAGTACTTC.

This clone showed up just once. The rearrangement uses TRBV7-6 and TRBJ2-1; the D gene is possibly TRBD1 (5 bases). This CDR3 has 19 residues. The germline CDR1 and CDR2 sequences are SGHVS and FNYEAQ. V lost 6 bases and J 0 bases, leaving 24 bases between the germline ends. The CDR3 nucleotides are TGTGCCAGCAGTCCCCAAGTAAGGTCCTTAAGGGGCTCCTACAATGAGCAGTTCTTC. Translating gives CASSPQVRSLRGSYNEQFF.

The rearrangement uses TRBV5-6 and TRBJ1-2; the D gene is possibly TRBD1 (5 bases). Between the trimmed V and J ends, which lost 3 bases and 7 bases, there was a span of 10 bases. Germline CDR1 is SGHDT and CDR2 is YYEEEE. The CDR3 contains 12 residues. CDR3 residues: CASSSGHGGYTF. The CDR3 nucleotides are TGTGCCAGCAGCTCAGGGCATGGTGGCTACACCTTC.

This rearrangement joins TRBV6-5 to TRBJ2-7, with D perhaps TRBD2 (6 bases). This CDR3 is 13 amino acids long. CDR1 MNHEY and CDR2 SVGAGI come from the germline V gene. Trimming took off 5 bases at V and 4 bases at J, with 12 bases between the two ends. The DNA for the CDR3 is TGTGCCAGCAGTCTCGGGGAGGTTTACGAGCAGTACTTC. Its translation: CASSLGEVYEQYF.

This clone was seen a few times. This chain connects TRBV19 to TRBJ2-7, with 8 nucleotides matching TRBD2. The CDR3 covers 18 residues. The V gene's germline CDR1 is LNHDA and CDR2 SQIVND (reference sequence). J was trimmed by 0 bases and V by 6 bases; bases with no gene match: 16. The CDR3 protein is CASSRTGRGRRSSYEQYF. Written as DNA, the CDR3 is TGTGCCAGTAGCCGTACCGGGAGGGGACGCAGAAGCTCCTACGAGCAGTACTTC.

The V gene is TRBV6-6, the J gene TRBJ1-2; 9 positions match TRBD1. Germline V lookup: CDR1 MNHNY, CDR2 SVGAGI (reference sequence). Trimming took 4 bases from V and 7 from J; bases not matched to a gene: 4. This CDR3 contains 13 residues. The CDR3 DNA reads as TGTGCCAGCAGTTTACAGGGGGCGCTTGGCTACACCTTC. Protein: CASSLQGALGYTF.

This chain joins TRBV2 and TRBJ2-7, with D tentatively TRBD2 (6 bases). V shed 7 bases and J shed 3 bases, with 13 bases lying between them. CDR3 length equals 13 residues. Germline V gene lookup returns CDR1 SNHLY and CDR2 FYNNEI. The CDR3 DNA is TGTGCCAGCAAGGCCGGGAGAAACTACGAGCAGTACTTC. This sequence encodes CASKAGRNYEQYF.

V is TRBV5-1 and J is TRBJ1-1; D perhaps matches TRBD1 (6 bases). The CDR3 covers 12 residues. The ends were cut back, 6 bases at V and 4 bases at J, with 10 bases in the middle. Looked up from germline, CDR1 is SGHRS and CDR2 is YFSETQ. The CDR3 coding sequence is TGCGCCAGCAAAGCACAGGGCACTGAAGCTTTCTTT. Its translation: CASKAQGTEAFF.

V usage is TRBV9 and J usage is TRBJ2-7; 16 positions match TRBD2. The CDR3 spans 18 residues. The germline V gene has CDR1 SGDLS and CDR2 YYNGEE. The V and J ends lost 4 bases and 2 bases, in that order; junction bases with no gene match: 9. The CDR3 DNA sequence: TGTGCCAGCAGCCCCACTGGGGGACTAGCGGGAGGGACCTACGAGCAGTACTTC. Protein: CASSPTGGLAGGTYEQYF.

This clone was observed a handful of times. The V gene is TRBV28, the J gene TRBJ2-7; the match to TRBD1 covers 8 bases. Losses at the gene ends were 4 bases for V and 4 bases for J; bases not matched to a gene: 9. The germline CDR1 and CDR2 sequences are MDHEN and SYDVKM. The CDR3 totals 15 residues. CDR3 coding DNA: TGTGCCAGCAGTTCACCGGGACAGGCGTTGTACGAGCAGTACTTC. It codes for CASSSPGQALYEQYF.

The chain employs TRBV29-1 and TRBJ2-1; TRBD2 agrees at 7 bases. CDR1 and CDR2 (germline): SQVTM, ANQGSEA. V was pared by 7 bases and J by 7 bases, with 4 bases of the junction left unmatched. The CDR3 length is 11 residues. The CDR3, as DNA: TGCAGCGGGATGGGGGGGAATGAGCAGTTCTTC. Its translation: CSGMGGNEQFF.

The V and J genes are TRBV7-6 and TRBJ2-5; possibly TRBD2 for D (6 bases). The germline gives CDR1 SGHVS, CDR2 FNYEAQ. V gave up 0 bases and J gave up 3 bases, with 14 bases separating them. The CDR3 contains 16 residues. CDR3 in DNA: TGTGCCAGCAGCTTAGCATTGGCGGGGCTGGAAGAGACCCAGTACTTC. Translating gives CASSLALAGLEETQYF.

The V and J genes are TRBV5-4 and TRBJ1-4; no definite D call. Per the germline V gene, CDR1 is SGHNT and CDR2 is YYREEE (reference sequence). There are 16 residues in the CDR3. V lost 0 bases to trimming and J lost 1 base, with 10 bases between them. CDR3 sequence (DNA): TGTGCCAGCAGCTTGGTTGGAGCTGGAACTAATGAAAAACTGTTTTTT. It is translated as CASSLVGAGTNEKLFF.

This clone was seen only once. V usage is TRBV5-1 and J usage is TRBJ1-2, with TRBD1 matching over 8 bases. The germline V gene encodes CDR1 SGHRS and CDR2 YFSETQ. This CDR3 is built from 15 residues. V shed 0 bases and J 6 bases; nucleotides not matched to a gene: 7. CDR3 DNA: TGCGCCAGCAGCTTGGGGACAGGGCCTAAGGATGGCTACACCTTC. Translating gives CASSLGTGPKDGYTF.

The DNA of the CDR3 is TGTGCCAGCGCCCTGGGGCCGGACCCTTTCTACGAGCAGTACTTC. Its protein product is CASALGPDPFYEQYF. The gene calls are TRBV28 and TRBJ2-7; weak D call: TRBD1 (5 bases). The germline gives CDR1 MDHEN, CDR2 SYDVKM. V lost 8 bases and J 3 bases, leaving 20 bases between the germline ends. The CDR3 is made up of 15 amino acids. The whole variable domain, filled in from reference TRBV28 and TRBJ2-7, reads DVKVTQSSRYLVKRTGEKVFLECVQDMDHENMFWYRQDPGLGLRLIYFSYDVKMKEKGDIPEGYSVSREKKERFSLILESASTNQTSMYLCASALGPDPFYEQYFGPGTRLTVT.

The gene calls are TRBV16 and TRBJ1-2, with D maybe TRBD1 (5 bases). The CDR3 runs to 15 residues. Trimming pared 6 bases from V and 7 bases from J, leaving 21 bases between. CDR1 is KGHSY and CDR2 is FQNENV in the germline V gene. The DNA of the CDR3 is TGTGCCAGCAGTGCTCAGGGAAGTGGGGTGTCTGGCTACACCTTC. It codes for CASSAQGSGVSGYTF. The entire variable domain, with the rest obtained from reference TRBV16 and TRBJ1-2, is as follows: GEEVAQTPKHLVRGEGQKAKLYCAPIKGHSYVFWYQQVLKNEFKFLISFQNENVFDETGMPKERFSAKCLPNSPCSLEIQATKLEDSAVYFCASSAQGSGVSGYTFGSGTRLTVV.

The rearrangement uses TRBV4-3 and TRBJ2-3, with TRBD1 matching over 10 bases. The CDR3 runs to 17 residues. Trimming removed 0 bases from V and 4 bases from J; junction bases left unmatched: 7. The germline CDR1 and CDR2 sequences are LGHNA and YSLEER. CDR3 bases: TGCGCCAGCAGCCAAGACCTGACAGGGGGCAACGCAGATACGCAGTATTTT. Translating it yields CASSQDLTGGNADTQYF.

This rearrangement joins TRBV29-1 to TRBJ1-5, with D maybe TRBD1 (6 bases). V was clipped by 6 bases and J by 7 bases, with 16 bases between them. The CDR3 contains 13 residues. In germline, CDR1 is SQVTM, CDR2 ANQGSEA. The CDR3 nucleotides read TGCAGCGTGGGAGGGGGGGGCGGGCAGCCCCAGCATTTT. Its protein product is CSVGGGGGQPQHF.

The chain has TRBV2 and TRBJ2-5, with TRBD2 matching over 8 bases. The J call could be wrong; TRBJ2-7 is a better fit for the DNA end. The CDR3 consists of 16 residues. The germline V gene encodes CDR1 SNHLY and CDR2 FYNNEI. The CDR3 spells CASSGTAGESLYEQYF. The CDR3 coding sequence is TGTGCCAGCAGTGGTACAGCGGGAGAGTCTCTCTACGAGCAGTACTTC.

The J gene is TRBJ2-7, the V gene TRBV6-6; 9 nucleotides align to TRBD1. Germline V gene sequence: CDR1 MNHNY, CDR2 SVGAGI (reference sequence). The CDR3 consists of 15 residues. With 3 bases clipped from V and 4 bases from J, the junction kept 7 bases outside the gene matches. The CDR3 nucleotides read TGTGCCAGCAGTTATCCGGACAGGGGAGGGTACGAGCAGTACTTC. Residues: CASSYPDRGGYEQYF.

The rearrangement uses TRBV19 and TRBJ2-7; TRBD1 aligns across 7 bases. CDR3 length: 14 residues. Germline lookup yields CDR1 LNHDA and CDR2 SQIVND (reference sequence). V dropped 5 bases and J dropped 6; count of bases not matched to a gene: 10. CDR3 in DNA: TGTGCCAGTAGTTCATGGGGACAGCCGGGCGAGCAGTACTTC. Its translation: CASSSWGQPGEQYF. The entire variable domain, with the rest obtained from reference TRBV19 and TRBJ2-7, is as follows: DGGITQSPKYLFRKEGQNVTLSCEQNLNHDAMYWYRQDPGQGLRLIYYSQIVNDFQKGDIAEGYSVSREKKESFPLTVTSAQKNPTAFYLCASSSWGQPGEQYFGPGTRLTVT.

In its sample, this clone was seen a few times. CDR3 sequence reads: CASRSPSGTESYGYTF. The CDR3 nucleotides read TGTGCCAGCAGAAGCCCTTCCGGGACAGAAAGTTATGGCTACACCTTC. This chain uses TRBV7-2 with TRBJ1-2, with 7 bases fitting TRBD1. The V and J ends lost 6 bases and 5 bases, in that order; junction bases with no gene match: 15. CDR1 and CDR2 from the germline V gene are SGHTA and FQGNSA. This CDR3 contains 16 residues.

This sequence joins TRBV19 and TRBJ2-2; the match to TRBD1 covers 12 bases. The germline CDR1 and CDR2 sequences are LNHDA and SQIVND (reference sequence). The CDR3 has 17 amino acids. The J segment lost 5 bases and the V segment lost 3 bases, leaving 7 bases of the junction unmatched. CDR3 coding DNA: TGTGCCAGTAGTATCGGGGGGACAGGGGGCTATACCGGGGAGCTGTTTTTT. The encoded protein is CASSIGGTGGYTGELFF. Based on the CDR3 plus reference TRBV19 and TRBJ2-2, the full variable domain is DGGITQSPKYLFRKEGQNVTLSCEQNLNHDAMYWYRQDPGQGLRLIYYSQIVNDFQKGDIAEGYSVSREKKESFPLTVTSAQKNPTAFYLCASSIGGTGGYTGELFFGEGSRLTVL.

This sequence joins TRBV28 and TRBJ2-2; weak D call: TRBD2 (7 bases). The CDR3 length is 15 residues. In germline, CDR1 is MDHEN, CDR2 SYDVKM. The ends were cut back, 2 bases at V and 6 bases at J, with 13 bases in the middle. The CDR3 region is CASSLGGAGAGELFF. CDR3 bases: TGTGCCAGCAGTTTAGGGGGGGCTGGCGCCGGGGAGCTGTTTTTT.

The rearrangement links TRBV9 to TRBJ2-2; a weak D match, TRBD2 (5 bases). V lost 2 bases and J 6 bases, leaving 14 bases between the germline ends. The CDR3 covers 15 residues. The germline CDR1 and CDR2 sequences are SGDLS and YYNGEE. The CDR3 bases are TGTGCCAGCAGCGTTTCTGCGGGTCGATCCGGGGAGCTGTTTTTT. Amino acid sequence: CASSVSAGRSGELFF.

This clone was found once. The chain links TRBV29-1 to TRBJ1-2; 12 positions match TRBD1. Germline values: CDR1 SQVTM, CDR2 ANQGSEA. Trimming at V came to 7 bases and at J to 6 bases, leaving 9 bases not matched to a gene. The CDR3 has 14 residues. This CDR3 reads CSAPGTGGVDGYTF. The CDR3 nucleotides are TGCAGCGCACCCGGGACAGGGGGCGTAGATGGCTACACCTTC.

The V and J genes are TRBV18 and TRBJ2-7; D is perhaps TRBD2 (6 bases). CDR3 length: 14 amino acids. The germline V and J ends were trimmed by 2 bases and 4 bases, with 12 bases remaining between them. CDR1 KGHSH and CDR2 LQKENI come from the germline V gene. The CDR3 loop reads CASSPEYGGYEQYF. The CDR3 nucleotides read TGTGCCAGCTCACCAGAATATGGGGGGTACGAGCAGTACTTC.